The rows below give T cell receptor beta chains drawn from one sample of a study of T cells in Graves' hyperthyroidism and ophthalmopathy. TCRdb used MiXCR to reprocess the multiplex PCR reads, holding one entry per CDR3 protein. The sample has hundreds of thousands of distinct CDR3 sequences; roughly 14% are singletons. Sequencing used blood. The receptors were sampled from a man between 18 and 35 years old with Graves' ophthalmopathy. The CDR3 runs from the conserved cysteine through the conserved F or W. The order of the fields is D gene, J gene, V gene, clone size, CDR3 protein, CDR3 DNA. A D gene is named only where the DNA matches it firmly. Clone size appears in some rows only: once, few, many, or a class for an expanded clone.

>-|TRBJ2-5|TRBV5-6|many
CASTRRGLAETQYF
TGTGCCAGCACCCGGCGGGGTTTGGCAGAGACCCAGTACTTC
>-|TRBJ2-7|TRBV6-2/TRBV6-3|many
CASSFPSTVRSSYEQYF
TGTGCCAGCAGTTTCCCCTCGACAGTCCGAAGCTCCTACGAGCAGTACTTC
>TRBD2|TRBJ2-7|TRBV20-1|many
CSARPLAGGRYEQYF
TGCAGTGCTAGGCCTCTAGCGGGAGGGAGATACGAGCAGTACTTC
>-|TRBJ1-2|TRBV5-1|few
CASSLARRSPPTDGYTF
TGCGCCAGCAGCTTGGCTCGGAGGTCTCCCCCCACGGATGGCTACACCTTC
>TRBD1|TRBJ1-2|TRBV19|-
CATWDSWGYTF
TGTGCCACCTGGGACAGTTGGGGCTACACCTTC
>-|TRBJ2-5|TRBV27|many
CASSLSFRGQQETQYF
TGTGCCAGCAGTTTATCGTTCCGGGGACAACAAGAGACCCAGTACTTC
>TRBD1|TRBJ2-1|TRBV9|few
CASSVGTGMTHEQFF
TGTGCCAGCAGCGTAGGGACAGGGATGACCCATGAGCAGTTCTTC
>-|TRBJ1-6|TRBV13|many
CASSLSLPNSPLHF
TGTGCCAGCAGCTTAAGTCTGCCCAATTCACCCCTCCACTTT
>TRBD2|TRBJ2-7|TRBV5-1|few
CASSTGTSTYEQYF
TGCGCCAGCAGCACCGGGACTAGTACCTACGAGCAGTACTTC
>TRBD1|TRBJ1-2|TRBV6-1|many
CASSLQGAINYGYTF
TGTGCCAGCAGTCTACAGGGGGCGATAAACTATGGCTACACCTTC
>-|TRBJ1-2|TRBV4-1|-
CASSLGGRGGSHYGYTF
TGCGCCAGCAGCCTAGGGGGTCGAGGGGGGTCGCACTATGGCTACACCTTC
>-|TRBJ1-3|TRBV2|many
CATKPEDGGNTIYF
TGTGCCACCAAGCCCGAGGACGGAGGAAACACCATATATTTT
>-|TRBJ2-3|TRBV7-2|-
CASSTRSRGDTQYF
TGTGCCAGTAGTACCCGCAGCCGCGGAGATACGCAGTATTTT
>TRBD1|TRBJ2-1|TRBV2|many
CASSLGQGAFNEQFF
TGTGCCAGCAGTCTGGGGCAGGGGGCATTCAATGAGCAGTTCTTC
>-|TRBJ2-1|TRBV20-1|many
CSAPRTASSYNEQFF
TGCAGTGCTCCTCGAACCGCAAGCTCCTACAATGAGCAGTTCTTC
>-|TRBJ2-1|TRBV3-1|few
CASSQDYSSYNEQFF
TGTGCCAGCAGCCAAGATTACAGCTCCTACAATGAGCAGTTCTTC
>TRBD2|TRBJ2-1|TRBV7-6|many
CASSNGLAGLNEQFF
TGTGCCAGCAGTAATGGACTAGCGGGCTTGAATGAGCAGTTCTTC
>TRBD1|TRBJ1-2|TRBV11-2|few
CASSLPRGELGYTF
TGTGCCAGCAGCTTGCCCAGGGGGGAGTTGGGCTACACCTTC
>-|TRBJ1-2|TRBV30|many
CAWTLIRADYGYTF
TGTGCCTGGACCTTAATAAGGGCGGACTATGGCTACACCTTC
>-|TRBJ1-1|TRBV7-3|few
CASSPRFGAEAFF
TGTGCCAGCAGCCCCCGATTCGGGGCTGAAGCTTTCTTT